These 24 T cell receptor beta chains share one sample of origin, sequenced in a study of T cells in narcolepsy. This table comes from immunoSEQ multiplex PCR, and its TCRdb copy is limited to in-frame clones, with some not included. This sample has 27,000 or so clones, with 86% found just once. The sample comprised CD45RA- memory CD4+ T cells from PBMCs. These receptors all come from a human donor with narcolepsy.

CDR3 sequence: CASSLVTAEETQYF. CDR3 nucleotide sequence: TGCGCCAGCAGCTTGGTGACAGCGGAAGAGACCCAGTACTTC. The chain recombines TRBV5-1 with TRBJ2-5; D assignment may be TRBD1 or TRBD2 (5 bases each). The CDR3 spans 14 residues. Germline V CDR1 and CDR2: SGHRS, YFSETQ. Trimming shortened V by 0 bases and J by 3 bases, and 9 bases separated the two germline ends.

This rearrangement joins TRBV6-1 to TRBJ1-6; no reliable D call. The CDR3 runs 13 residues. V lost 5 bases, J lost 9 bases, and 11 bases lay in between. CDR1 is MNHNS and CDR2 is SASEGT in the germline V gene. The CDR3 coding sequence is TGTGCCAGCAGTTTAGGGCCCGGTTCACCCCTCCACTTT. It translates to CASSLGPGSPLHF.

V usage is TRBV19 and J usage is TRBJ1-6; 10 bases align to TRBD1. Per the germline V gene, CDR1 is LNHDA and CDR2 is SQIVND (reference sequence). The CDR3 contains 14 residues. Trimming took 5 bases from V and 10 from J; bases not matched to a gene: 5. DNA for the CDR3: TGTGCCAGTAGTGACAGGGGGCCTAGCTCACCCCTCCACTTT. Its protein is CASSDRGPSSPLHF.

The chain employs TRBV13 and TRBJ1-4; 10 bases match TRBD1. The V segment lost 0 bases and the J segment 8 bases; nucleotides outside the gene matches: 3. This CDR3 contains 15 residues. CDR1 and CDR2 (germline): PRHDT, FYEKMQ (reference sequence). The CDR3 DNA reads TGTGCCAGCAGCTTAGGGACAGGGGGCGTCGAAAAACTGTTTTTT. Translation: CASSLGTGGVEKLFF. The full variable domain, in which reference TRBV13 and TRBJ1-4 provide the parts outside the CDR3, is AAGVIQSPRHLIKEKRETATLKCYPIPRHDTVYWYQQGPGQDPQFLISFYEKMQSDKGSIPDRFSAQQFSDYHSELNMSSLELGDSALYFCASSLGTGGVEKLFFGSGTQLSVL.

This sequence joins TRBV5-1 and TRBJ2-2; D is unresolved. Trimming stripped 1 base from V and 3 bases from J, with 4 bases between. CDR3 length equals 13 residues. Per the germline V gene, CDR1 is SGHRS and CDR2 is YFSETQ. The DNA of the CDR3 is TGCGCCAGCAGCTTGTCAGACACCGGGGAGCTGTTTTTT. Its translation is CASSLSDTGELFF. Looking up the rest from reference TRBV5-1 and TRBJ2-2 gives the full variable domain: KAGVTQTPRYLIKTRGQQVTLSCSPISGHRSVSWYQQTPGQGLQFLFEYFSETQRNKGNFPGRFSGRQFSNSRSEMNVSTLELGDSALYLCASSLSDTGELFFGEGSRLTVL.

The chain uses TRBV5-1 and TRBJ2-1; D is unclear. The V gene lost 0 bases and the J gene lost 0 bases, with 7 bases spanning the gap. The CDR3 is 15 amino acids. Germline V lookup: CDR1 SGHRS, CDR2 YFSETQ. The CDR3: CASSLAVDSYNEQFF. The CDR3, as DNA: TGCGCCAGCAGCTTGGCGGTTGACTCCTACAATGAGCAGTTCTTC.

The chain employs TRBV7-9 and TRBJ2-5, with a weak D call TRBD1 (6 bases). The V end lost 1 base, the J end lost 2 bases, and 14 bases lay between the germline ends. Germline assignment: CDR1 SEHNR and CDR2 FQNEAQ (reference sequence). This CDR3 contains 16 residues. DNA of the CDR3: TGTGCCAGCAGCTTAGGCGAGGGGGTGGGACAAGAGACCCAGTACTTC. Protein product: CASSLGEGVGQETQYF.

The J gene is TRBJ2-1, the V gene TRBV28, with 14 positions matching TRBD2. The CDR3 consists of 15 residues. V lost 5 bases, J lost 7 bases, and 4 bases stayed unmatched. Germline V gene lookup returns CDR1 MDHEN and CDR2 SYDVKM. DNA for the CDR3: TGTGCCAGCAGTCGACTAGCGGGGGGGCGGAATGAGCAGTTCTTC. This encodes CASSRLAGGRNEQFF.

The chain combines TRBV6-5 with TRBJ1-2; TRBD1 agrees at 7 bases. Germline V gene sequence: CDR1 MNHEY, CDR2 SVGAGI. The length of the CDR3 is 14 residues. V was clipped by 10 bases and J by 6 bases; unmatched bases: 14. This CDR3 reads CATTGQKRTDGYTF. DNA for the CDR3: TGTGCCACCACGGGACAGAAAAGGACTGATGGCTACACCTTC.

This clone was found once. The rearrangement uses TRBV5-1 and TRBJ2-5; 10 positions match TRBD2. The CDR3 length is 13 residues. Germline V CDR1 and CDR2: SGHRS, YFSETQ. V lost 8 bases to trimming and J lost 4 bases; unmatched junction nucleotides: 5. CDR3 loop: CASSGGPGETQYF. CDR3 coding DNA: TGCGCCAGTAGCGGGGGGCCGGGAGAGACCCAGTACTTC. The full variable domain, in which reference TRBV5-1 and TRBJ2-5 provide the parts outside the CDR3, is KAGVTQTPRYLIKTRGQQVTLSCSPISGHRSVSWYQQTPGQGLQFLFEYFSETQRNKGNFPGRFSGRQFSNSRSEMNVSTLELGDSALYLCASSGGPGETQYFGPGTRLLVL.

This chain joins TRBV18 and TRBJ2-3, with 10 bases aligning to TRBD1. The germline V gene encodes CDR1 KGHSH and CDR2 LQKENI. The CDR3 totals 16 residues. V shed 3 bases and J 1 base; nucleotides not matched to a gene: 4. The CDR3: CASSPPGTGGTDTQYF. CDR3 DNA sequence: TGTGCCAGCTCACCCCCCGGGACAGGGGGCACAGATACGCAGTATTTT.

The chain joins TRBV5-1 to TRBJ1-4; 8 positions match TRBD1. CDR3 size: 16 residues. V shed 1 base and J 5 bases; nucleotides not matched to a gene: 7. Per the germline V gene, CDR1 is SGHRS and CDR2 is YFSETQ. This CDR3 reads CASSLLGQGGNEKLFF. The CDR3 coding sequence is TGCGCCAGCAGCTTGCTTGGACAGGGTGGGAATGAAAAACTGTTTTTT.

J is TRBJ1-4 and V is TRBV18; D unresolved. Looked up from germline, CDR1 is KGHSH and CDR2 is LQKENI. V was pared by 4 bases and J by 4 bases, with 22 bases between. The CDR3 runs 18 residues. The CDR3 nucleotides read TGTGCCAGCTCACTAGAAGACCGCCCTGTCACCATTAATGAAAAACTGTTTTTT. This translates into CASSLEDRPVTINEKLFF.

The genes are TRBV2 and TRBJ2-1; 9 bases match TRBD2. This CDR3 is built from 15 residues. Germline CDR1 reads SNHLY; CDR2 reads FYNNEI. V shed 6 bases and J 7 bases; nucleotides not matched to a gene: 10. CDR3 coding DNA: TGTGCCAGCAGAAAGGGGGCTAGCGGGGCGAATGAGCAGTTCTTC. It encodes CASRKGASGANEQFF.

The chain links TRBV6-1 to TRBJ1-1; 9 bases match TRBD1. Trimming took 7 bases from V and 5 from J; bases not matched to a gene: 8. CDR3 length: 14 amino acids. Germline V gene sequence: CDR1 MNHNS, CDR2 SASEGT. CDR3 region: CASTPGQGSTEAFF. As DNA, the CDR3 is TGTGCCAGCACCCCGGGACAGGGATCAACTGAAGCTTTCTTT.

The gene calls are TRBV6-1 and TRBJ2-4; D possibly corresponds to TRBD2 (6 bases). The V and J ends lost 3 bases and 7 bases respectively, with 16 bases between them. From germline, CDR1 is MNHNS and CDR2 SASEGT. The CDR3 totals 15 residues. The CDR3 is CASSDFVAEGNIQYF. CDR3 DNA: TGTGCCAGCAGTGACTTTGTGGCGGAGGGGAACATTCAGTACTTC.

The V call is TRBV18, the J call TRBJ1-5; 8 bases fit TRBD1. Losses at the gene ends were 6 bases for V and 0 bases for J; bases not matched to a gene: 4. The CDR3 runs to 15 residues. Germline V gene lookup returns CDR1 KGHSH and CDR2 LQKENI. The DNA for the CDR3 is TGTGCCAGCTCTCAGGGGGCCCCTAGCAATCAGCCCCAGCATTTT. Its protein is CASSQGAPSNQPQHF.

V and J are TRBV6-1 and TRBJ2-3, with D tentatively TRBD2 (5 bases). Germline V gene lookup returns CDR1 MNHNS and CDR2 SASEGT. Trimming pared 0 bases from V and 2 bases from J, leaving 9 bases between. CDR3 length: 15 amino acids. This CDR3 reads CASSEAGDLTDTQYF. For the CDR3, the DNA is TGTGCCAGCAGTGAAGCCGGGGATCTCACAGATACGCAGTATTTT.

The V and J genes are TRBV5-1 and TRBJ2-6, with 11 bases matching TRBD2. Germline loops: CDR1 SGHRS, CDR2 YFSETQ. CDR3 size: 20 residues. The V and J ends lost 4 bases and 2 bases, in that order; junction bases with no gene match: 14. The DNA of the CDR3 is TGCGCCAGCAGCCTCCAAGGGCTAGCGGGGGGAGGGACTGGGGCCAACGTCCTGACTTTC. Its translation: CASSLQGLAGGGTGANVLTF. Filled out from reference TRBV5-1 and TRBJ2-6, the complete variable domain reads KAGVTQTPRYLIKTRGQQVTLSCSPISGHRSVSWYQQTPGQGLQFLFEYFSETQRNKGNFPGRFSGRQFSNSRSEMNVSTLELGDSALYLCASSLQGLAGGGTGANVLTFGAGSRLTVL.

The chain recombines TRBV10-3 with TRBJ1-2, with no clear D. Germline assignment: CDR1 ENHRY and CDR2 SYGVKD. Deletions cut 0 bases from V and 4 bases from J, with 9 bases between. The length of the CDR3 is 14 residues. The DNA for the CDR3 is TGTGCCATCAGTGAGTCTCGGGTAATCTATGGCTACACCTTC. This gives the protein CAISESRVIYGYTF.

The chain employs TRBV6-6 and TRBJ2-1, with 8 bases identical to TRBD2. V lost 2 bases to trimming and J lost 8 bases; unmatched junction nucleotides: 11. The length of the CDR3 is 16 residues. CDR1 and CDR2 from the germline V gene are MNHNY and SVGAGI (reference sequence). CDR3 nucleotides: TGTGCCAGCAGTTACCCTCCCCAGCGGGGGCGTGATGAGCAGTTCTTC. Translated, it gives CASSYPPQRGRDEQFF.

The chain combines TRBV4-1 with TRBJ2-1, with D maybe TRBD2 (6 bases). V lost 0 bases and J 13 bases, leaving 10 bases between the germline ends. The CDR3 runs to 12 residues. Germline V gene lookup returns CDR1 MGHRA and CDR2 YSYEKL. For the CDR3, the DNA is TGCGCCAGCAGCCAAGATAGGAGGGAACAGTTCTTC. Its protein is CASSQDRREQFF.

The chain couples TRBV6-1 to TRBJ2-1; 14 positions agree with TRBD2. V shed 8 bases and J 9 bases; nucleotides not matched to a gene: 0. The germline CDR1 and CDR2 sequences are MNHNS and SASEGT. This CDR3 has 12 residues. Here the CDR3 DNA reads TGTGCCAGCGGACTAGCGGGGGGTGAGCAGTTCTTC. It specifies CASGLAGGEQFF.

This rearrangement joins TRBV5-1 to TRBJ2-1, with 9 bases lining up with TRBD1. With 4 bases clipped from V and 7 bases from J, the junction kept 6 bases outside the gene matches. Looked up from germline, CDR1 is SGHRS and CDR2 is YFSETQ. This CDR3 is built from 14 residues. CDR3 sequence reads: CASSPGQGMNEQFF. Here the CDR3 DNA reads TGCGCCAGCAGCCCCGGACAGGGGATGAATGAGCAGTTCTTC.